This paragraph reports one T cell receptor beta chain. Its target antigen remains unknown. No base quality values were provided; no much bigger clone lies one nucleotide off. This sample stems from a study of T cell responses to AZD1222 COVID-19 vaccine (dated by TCRdb to 2020 to 2023). A note on the overall study: TCR sequencing covered fewer than 250 trial participants: about 210 given two doses of AZD1222 and 26 given two doses of MenACWY control vaccine. Trial participants were enrolled by age into 18-55, 56-69 and 70-plus year subgroups, with approximately 150, 28 and 58 TCR-sequenced participants respectively. What the research found in general, with its limitations: Spike-specific TCR breadth and depth rose significantly after two AZD1222 doses compared with day 0 and with MenACWY recipients. Most participants were white British and females outnumbered males, and the authors suggested that clonal diversity may have been underestimated. Because no day 14 peak-response samples were available, the repertoires could be characterized only after the peak T cell response. Vaccine-associated CD4 TCRs spanned the whole spike protein, with dominant responses in regions 160-218 and 743-854. Conclusions about previously exposed vaccinees are limited, since just five or six AZD1222 recipients were seropositive for SARS-CoV-2 at baseline. Epitopes outside the regions mutated in the B.1.351 and B.1.1.7 variants were reportedly recognized by nearly half of the unique spike-specific TCRs. The 56-69-year group was small, and its depth increase did not reach significance, likely because of low power.

CDR1 MRHNA and CDR2 SNTAGT are derived from the germline V gene. At the junction V is shortened by 3 bases and J by 0 bases; bases outside the gene matches: 2. Reading from cysteine to phenylalanine, the CDR3 counts 15 amino acids. The retained sequence is limited to the CDR3, 45 bases, with the frame set at the first base. The CDR3 regions of human TCRbeta chains were analyzed by immunosequencing. In the paper's pipeline: TCRs in the repertoires were matched against a reference library of SARS-CoV-2-specific TCRs that had been generated with the MIRA antigen-specificity platform. Breadth meant the fraction of unique TCRs that were SARS-CoV-2-associated, whereas depth meant the fraction of total T cells that were SARS-CoV-2-associated. Each spike-specific TCR was assigned to its reactive spike region and to a CD4 or CD8 class using the MIRA data. Log10-transformed breadth and depth values were compared by one-way ANOVA with Sidak's multiple comparisons tests. Drawn from immuneACCESS, this table holds only the in-frame rearrangements with V and J called that TCRdb kept. Clones are partly lost; checked studies trace under half to an unresolved V gene and leave the rest unexplained. The V and J calls and clone size are taken from that table; D and trimming were inferred from the DNA. Across this sample there are 150,000 to 200,000 clones, with around 89% seen only once. The ten biggest clones cover around 26% of the sample.

The time point tag for this specimen amounts to: about 28 days (+/-7) after the second vaccine dose. Because spike-specific TCR depth and breadth did not differ between the two schedules, AZD1222 recipients who got a second dose at roughly 4 weeks were pooled with those who got a second dose at roughly 12 weeks. Vaccinee samples came from UK trials COV001 and COV002, including a single-blind randomized controlled phase 2/3 trial of AZD1222 (ChAdOx1 nCoV-19) in healthy adults. Trial participant PBMC samples were collected at day 0 and day 28 after the second dose for TCRbeta chain sequencing. The sequenced sample was peripheral blood, obtained 28 days after the second AZD1222 dose. The clonotype comes from an adult who received the AZD1222 COVID-19 vaccine. The sequence is built from TRBV6-4 and TRBJ2-3, with 8 bases aligning to TRBD2. The nucleotides are TGTGCCAGCAGTGATCGGGAGGGGAGCACAGATACGCAGTATTTT. The translation is CASSDREGSTDTQYF.